This T cell receptor (beta chain) was identified during a study of blood T cell repertoires in COVID-19. In germline, CDR1 is MGHRA, CDR2 YSYEKL. With 3 bases removed from V and 0 bases from J, the gap between germline ends came to 21 bases. The CDR3 covers 18 residues. The assay was immunoSEQ multiplex PCR, and TCRdb's table has in-frame clones only and misses some. The sample yields more than 70,000 clones, 70% to 80% seen once. In its sample, this clone was seen once. The gene calls are TRBV4-1 and TRBJ2-7; possibly TRBD2 for D (5 bases). The receptor's source is a human donor in a cohort sampled during active COVID-19. The sample consisted of peripheral blood. In DNA, the CDR3 is TGCGCCAGCAGCCACGACGGGGTCTCGGGCGTAAGCTCCTACGAGCAGTACTTC. Protein sequence: CASSHDGVSGVSSYEQYF.